This entry describes one T cell receptor beta chain. The antigen is unknown. These data originate in a study of cytomegalovirus exposure and HLA in healthy donors. Study-wide context: The roughly 100 million unique TCR beta sequences, from roughly 170 million T cells, were found by an earlier analysis. In an early release, HLA-typed donors contributed some 82 million unique TCR sequences. Study-wide findings and caveats: A later analysis linked a missense variant in DCLRE1C to the trimming of TCR beta V and J genes.

The PCR ran on 60 Vbeta and 13 Jbeta primers. The assay was immunoSEQ multiplex PCR, and TCRdb's table has in-frame clones only and misses some. The sample holds approximately 150,000 clones, just over 70% seen once. Sequencing used PBMCs. The clonotype comes from a man aged 18 to 35 in good health and CMV-seropositive.

The CDR3 DNA is TGTGCCAGCAGCTTTCCCAGGGGGCCTAATACGAACACCGGGGAGCTGTTTTTT. This encodes CASSFPRGPNTNTGELFF. The chain combines TRBV11-3 with TRBJ2-2; TRBD1 agrees at 8 bases. The length of the CDR3 is 18 residues. Germline assignment: CDR1 SGHNT and CDR2 YENEEA. V shed 3 bases and J 0 bases; nucleotides not matched to a gene: 9.